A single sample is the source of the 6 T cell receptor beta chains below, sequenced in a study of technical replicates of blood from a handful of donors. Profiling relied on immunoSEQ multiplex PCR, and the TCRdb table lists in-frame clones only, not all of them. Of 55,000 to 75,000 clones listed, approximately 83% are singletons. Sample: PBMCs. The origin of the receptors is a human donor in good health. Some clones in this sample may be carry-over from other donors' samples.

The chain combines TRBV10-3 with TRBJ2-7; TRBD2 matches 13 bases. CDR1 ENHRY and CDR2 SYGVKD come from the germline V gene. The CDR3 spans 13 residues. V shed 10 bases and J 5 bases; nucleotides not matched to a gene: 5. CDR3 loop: CATGTSGMDEQYF. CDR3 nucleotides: TGTGCCACCGGGACTAGCGGGATGGACGAGCAGTACTTC.

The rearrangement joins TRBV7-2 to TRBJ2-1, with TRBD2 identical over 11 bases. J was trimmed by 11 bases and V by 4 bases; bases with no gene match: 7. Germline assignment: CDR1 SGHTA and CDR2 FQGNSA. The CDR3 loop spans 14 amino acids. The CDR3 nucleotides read TGTGCCAGCAGCTATAGCGGGGGGGCCGGAAAGCAGTTCTTC. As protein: CASSYSGGAGKQFF.

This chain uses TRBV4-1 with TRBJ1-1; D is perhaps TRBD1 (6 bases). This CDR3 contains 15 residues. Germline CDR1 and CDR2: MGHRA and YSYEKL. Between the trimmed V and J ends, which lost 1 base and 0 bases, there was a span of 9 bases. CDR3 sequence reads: CASSQGGQMNTEAFF. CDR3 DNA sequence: TGCGCCAGCAGCCAAGGGGGGCAGATGAACACTGAAGCTTTCTTT.

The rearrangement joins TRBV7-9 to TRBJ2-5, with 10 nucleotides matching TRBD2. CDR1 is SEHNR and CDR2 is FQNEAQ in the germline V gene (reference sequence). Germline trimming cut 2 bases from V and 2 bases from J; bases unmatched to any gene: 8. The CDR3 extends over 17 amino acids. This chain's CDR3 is CASSLRVAGGRQETQYF. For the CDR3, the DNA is TGTGCCAGCAGCTTAAGGGTAGCGGGAGGCCGGCAAGAGACCCAGTACTTC.

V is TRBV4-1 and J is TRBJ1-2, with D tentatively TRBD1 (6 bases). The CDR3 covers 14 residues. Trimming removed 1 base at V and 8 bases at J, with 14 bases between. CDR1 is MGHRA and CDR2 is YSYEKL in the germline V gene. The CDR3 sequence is CASSQGGGEKGYTF. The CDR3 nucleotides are TGCGCCAGCAGCCAAGGAGGGGGAGAGAAGGGCTACACCTTC.

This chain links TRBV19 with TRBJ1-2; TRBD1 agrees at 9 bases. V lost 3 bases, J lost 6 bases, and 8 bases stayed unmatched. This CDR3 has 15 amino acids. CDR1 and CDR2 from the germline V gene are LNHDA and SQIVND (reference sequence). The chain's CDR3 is CASSMPGQGKDGYTF. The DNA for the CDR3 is TGTGCCAGTAGTATGCCGGGACAGGGCAAGGATGGCTACACCTTC.